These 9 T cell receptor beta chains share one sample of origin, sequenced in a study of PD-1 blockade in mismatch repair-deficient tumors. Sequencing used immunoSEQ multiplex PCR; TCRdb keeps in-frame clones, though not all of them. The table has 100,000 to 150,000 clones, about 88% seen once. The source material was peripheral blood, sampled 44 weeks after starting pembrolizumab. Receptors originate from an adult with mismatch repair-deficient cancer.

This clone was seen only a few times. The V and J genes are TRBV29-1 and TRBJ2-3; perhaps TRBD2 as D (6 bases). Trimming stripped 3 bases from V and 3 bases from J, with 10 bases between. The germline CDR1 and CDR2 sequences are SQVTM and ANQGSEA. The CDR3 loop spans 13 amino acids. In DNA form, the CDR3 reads TGCAGCGTTGAGAGGAGGGAGACAGATACGCAGTATTTT. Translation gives CSVERRETDTQYF.

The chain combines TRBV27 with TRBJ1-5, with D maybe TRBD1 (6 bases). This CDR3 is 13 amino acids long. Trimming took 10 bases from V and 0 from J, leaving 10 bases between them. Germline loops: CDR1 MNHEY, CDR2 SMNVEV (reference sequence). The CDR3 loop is CATGHYSNQPQHF. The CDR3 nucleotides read TGTGCCACGGGACATTATAGCAATCAGCCCCAGCATTTT.

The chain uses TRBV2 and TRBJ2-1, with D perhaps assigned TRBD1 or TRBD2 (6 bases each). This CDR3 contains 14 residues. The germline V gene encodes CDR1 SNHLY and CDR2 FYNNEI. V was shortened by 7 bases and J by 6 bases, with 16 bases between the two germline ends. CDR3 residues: CASIWGAQVNEQFF. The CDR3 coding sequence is TGTGCCAGCATTTGGGGGGCTCAAGTCAATGAGCAGTTCTTC. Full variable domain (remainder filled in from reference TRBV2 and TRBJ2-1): EPEVTQTPSHQVTQMGQEVILRCVPISNHLYFYWYRQILGQKVEFLVSFYNNEISEKSEIFDDQFSVERPDGSNFTLKIRSTKLEDSAMYFCASIWGAQVNEQFFGPGTRLTVL.

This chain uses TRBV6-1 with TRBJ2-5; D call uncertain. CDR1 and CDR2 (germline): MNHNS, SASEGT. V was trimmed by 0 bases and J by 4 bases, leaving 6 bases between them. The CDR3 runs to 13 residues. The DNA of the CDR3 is TGTGCCAGCAGTGAAGCTGATCGAGAGACCCAGTACTTC. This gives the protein CASSEADRETQYF.

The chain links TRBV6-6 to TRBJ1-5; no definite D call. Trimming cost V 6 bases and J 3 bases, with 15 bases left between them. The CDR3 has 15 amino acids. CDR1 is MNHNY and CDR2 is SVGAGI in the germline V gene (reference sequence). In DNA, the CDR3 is TGTGCCAGCAGAAGCCCGGGCCAAGCCAATCAGCCCCAGCATTTT. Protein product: CASRSPGQANQPQHF.

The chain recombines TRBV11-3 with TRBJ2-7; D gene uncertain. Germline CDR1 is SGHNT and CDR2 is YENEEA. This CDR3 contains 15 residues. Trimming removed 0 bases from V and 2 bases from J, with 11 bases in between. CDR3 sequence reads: CASSLDLTRAYEQYF. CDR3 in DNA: TGTGCCAGCAGCTTAGATCTAACTCGAGCCTACGAGCAGTACTTC. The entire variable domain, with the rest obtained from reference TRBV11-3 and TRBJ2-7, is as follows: EAGVVQSPRYKIIEKKQPVAFWCNPISGHNTLYWYLQNLGQGPELLIRYENEEAVDDSQLPKDRFSAERLKGVDSTLKIQPAELGDSAVYLCASSLDLTRAYEQYFGPGTRLTVT.

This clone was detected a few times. CDR3 coding DNA: TGTGCCAGTAGTACAGAGACAGGGACCCTTGGGCCCCAGCATTTT. Its protein is CASSTETGTLGPQHF. The chain joins TRBV19 to TRBJ1-5, with 7 bases aligning to TRBD1. Trimming at V came to 4 bases and at J to 9 bases, leaving 12 bases not matched to a gene. Looked up from germline, CDR1 is LNHDA and CDR2 is SQIVND (reference sequence). The CDR3 extends over 15 amino acids.

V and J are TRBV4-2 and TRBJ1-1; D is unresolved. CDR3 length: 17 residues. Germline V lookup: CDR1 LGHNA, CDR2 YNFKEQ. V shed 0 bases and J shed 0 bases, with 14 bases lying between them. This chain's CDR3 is CASSQDFGRRLNTEAFF. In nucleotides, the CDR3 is TGTGCCAGCAGCCAAGATTTTGGGAGGAGATTGAACACTGAAGCTTTCTTT.

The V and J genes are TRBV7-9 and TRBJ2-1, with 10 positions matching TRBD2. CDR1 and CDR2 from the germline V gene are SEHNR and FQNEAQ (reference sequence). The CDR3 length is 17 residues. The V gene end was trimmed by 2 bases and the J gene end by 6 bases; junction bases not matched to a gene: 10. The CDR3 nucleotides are TGTGCCAGCAGCTTAAGGGGACTAGCGAGCTGCGGCAATGAGCAGTTCTTC. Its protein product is CASSLRGLASCGNEQFF.